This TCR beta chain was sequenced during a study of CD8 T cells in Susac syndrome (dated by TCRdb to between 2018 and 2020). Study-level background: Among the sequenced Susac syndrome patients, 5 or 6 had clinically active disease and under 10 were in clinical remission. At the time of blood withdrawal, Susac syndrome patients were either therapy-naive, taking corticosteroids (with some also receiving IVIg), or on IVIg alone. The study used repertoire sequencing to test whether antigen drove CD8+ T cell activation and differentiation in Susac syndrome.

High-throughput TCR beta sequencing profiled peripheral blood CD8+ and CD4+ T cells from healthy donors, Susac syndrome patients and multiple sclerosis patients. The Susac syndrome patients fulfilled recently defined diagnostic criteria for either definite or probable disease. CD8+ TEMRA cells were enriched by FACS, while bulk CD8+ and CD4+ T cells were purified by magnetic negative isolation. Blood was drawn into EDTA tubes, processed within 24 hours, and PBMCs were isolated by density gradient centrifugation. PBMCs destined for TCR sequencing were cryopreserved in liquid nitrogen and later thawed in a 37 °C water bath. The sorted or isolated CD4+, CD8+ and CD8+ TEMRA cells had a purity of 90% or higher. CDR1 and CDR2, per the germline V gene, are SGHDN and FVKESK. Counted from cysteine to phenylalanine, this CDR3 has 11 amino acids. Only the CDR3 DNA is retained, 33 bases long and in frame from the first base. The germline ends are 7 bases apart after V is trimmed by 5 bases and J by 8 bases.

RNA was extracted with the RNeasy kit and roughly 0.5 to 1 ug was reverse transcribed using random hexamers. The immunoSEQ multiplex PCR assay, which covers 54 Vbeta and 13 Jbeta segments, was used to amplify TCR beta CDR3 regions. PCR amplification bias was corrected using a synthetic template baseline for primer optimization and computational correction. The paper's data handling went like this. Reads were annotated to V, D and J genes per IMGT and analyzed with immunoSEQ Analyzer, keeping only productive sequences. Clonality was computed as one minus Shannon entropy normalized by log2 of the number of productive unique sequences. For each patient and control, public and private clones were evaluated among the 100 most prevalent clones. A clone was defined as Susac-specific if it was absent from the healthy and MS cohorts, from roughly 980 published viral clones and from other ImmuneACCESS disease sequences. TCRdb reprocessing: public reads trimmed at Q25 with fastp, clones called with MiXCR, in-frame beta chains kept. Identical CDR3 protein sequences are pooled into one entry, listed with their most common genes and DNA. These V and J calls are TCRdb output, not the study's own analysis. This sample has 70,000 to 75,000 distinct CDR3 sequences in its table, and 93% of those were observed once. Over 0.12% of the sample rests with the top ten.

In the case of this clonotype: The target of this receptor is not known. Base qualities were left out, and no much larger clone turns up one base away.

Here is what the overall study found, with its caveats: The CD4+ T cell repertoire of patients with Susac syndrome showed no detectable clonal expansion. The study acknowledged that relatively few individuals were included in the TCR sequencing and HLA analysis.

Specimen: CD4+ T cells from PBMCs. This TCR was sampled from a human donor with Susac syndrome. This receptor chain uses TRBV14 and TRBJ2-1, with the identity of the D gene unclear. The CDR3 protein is CASSSVDEQFF. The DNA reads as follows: TGTGCCAGCAGCTCAGTAGATGAGCAGTTCTTC.